The 11 T cell receptor beta chains in this list originate from one sample, sequenced in a study of T cells after yellow fever vaccination. TCRdb re-analysed the 5' RACE reads in MiXCR, keeping a single row per CDR3 protein. The table lists fewer than 350,000 distinct CDR3 sequences, 8.5% to 10% of them singletons. This sample comprised PBMCs, obtained on the day of the first yellow fever vaccination. These receptors were collected from a man younger than 35 who received the YFV17D yellow fever vaccine.

The chain joins TRBV12-3 or TRBV12-4 to TRBJ1-1; no firm D call. The V end was cut by 5 bases, the J end by 10 bases, with 11 bases between. There are 11 residues in the CDR3. DNA of the CDR3: TGTGCCAGCAGTAGCTGGGGAGGAGCTTTCTTT. Its protein is CASSSWGGAFF.

This clonotype showed up many times. The chain recombines TRBV7-2 with TRBJ2-3; D call uncertain. There are 15 residues in the CDR3. V was cut by 1 base and J by 0 bases, with 8 bases left in between. CDR1 SGHTA and CDR2 FQGNSA come from the germline V gene. Here the CDR3 DNA reads TGTGCCAGCAGCTTAGGAGACTTAAGCACAGATACGCAGTATTTT. As protein: CASSLGDLSTDTQYF. Full variable domain (missing parts from reference TRBV7-2 and TRBJ2-3): GAGVSQSPSNKVTEKGKDVELRCDPISGHTALYWYRQSLGQGLEFLIYFQGNSAPDKSGLPSDRFSAERTGGSVSTLTIQRTQQEDSAVYLCASSLGDLSTDTQYFGPGTRLTVL.

The chain links TRBV5-1 to TRBJ2-4; maybe TRBD2 (6 bases). The CDR3 is 14 residues long. V was pared by 5 bases and J by 0 bases, with 9 bases between. Germline V gene data show CDR1 as SGHRS and CDR2 as YFSETQ. This CDR3 reads CASRVEGAKNIQYF. DNA for the CDR3: TGCGCCAGCAGGGTGGAGGGAGCCAAAAACATTCAGTACTTC. Looking up the rest from reference TRBV5-1 and TRBJ2-4 gives the full variable domain: KAGVTQTPRYLIKTRGQQVTLSCSPISGHRSVSWYQQTPGQGLQFLFEYFSETQRNKGNFPGRFSGRQFSNSRSEMNVSTLELGDSALYLCASRVEGAKNIQYFGAGTRLSVL.

The V call is TRBV5-6, the J call TRBJ1-2; tentative D call: TRBD1 (6 bases). This CDR3 spans 14 amino acids. Per the germline V gene, CDR1 is SGHDT and CDR2 is YYEEEE. The V end lost 4 bases, the J end lost 0 bases, and 10 bases lay between the germline ends. The CDR3 DNA reads TGTGCCAGCAGCCCGGGACAAACTAACTATGGCTACACCTTC. It translates to CASSPGQTNYGYTF.

In its sample, this clonotype was seen a few times. This chain uses TRBV2 with TRBJ2-2, with TRBD2 matching over 7 bases. Germline V CDR1 and CDR2: SNHLY, FYNNEI. The CDR3 contains 15 residues. The J segment lost 2 bases and the V segment lost 8 bases, leaving 8 bases of the junction unmatched. The CDR3 bases are TGTGCCAGCGACGGGGTAGCGGGCAACACCGGGGAGCTGTTTTTT. It specifies CASDGVAGNTGELFF.

Only a few counts were recorded for this clonotype. This chain uses TRBV4-1 with TRBJ1-1, with 8 positions matching TRBD1. Germline-derived CDR1 and CDR2 are MGHRA and YSYEKL. J gave up 2 bases and V 3 bases, and 5 bases lay outside the gene matches. This CDR3 spans 15 amino acids. For the CDR3, the DNA is TGCGCCAGCAGCCACATCGGACAGGGCAACACTGAAGCTTTCTTT. Translated, it gives CASSHIGQGNTEAFF.

A few counts support this clonotype. The V call is TRBV12-3 or TRBV12-4, the J call TRBJ1-1; no definite D call. The CDR3 covers 13 residues. The ends were cut back, 4 bases at V and 1 base at J, with 7 bases in the middle. The CDR3 DNA follows: TGTGCCAGCAGTTATCAGGCGAACACTGAAGCTTTCTTT. Its translation: CASSYQANTEAFF.

The sample holds a few counts of this clonotype. This chain connects TRBV19 to TRBJ1-5, with TRBD1 matching 8 bases. This CDR3 spans 14 amino acids. Trimming at V came to 0 bases and at J to 8 bases, leaving 3 bases not matched to a gene. From germline, CDR1 is LNHDA and CDR2 SQIVND (reference sequence). CDR3: CASSIEGTGKPQHF. CDR3 nucleotide sequence: TGTGCCAGTAGTATAGAGGGGACAGGCAAGCCCCAGCATTTT.

The chain couples TRBV4-1 to TRBJ2-3; the D gene is possibly TRBD1 (7 bases). The germline CDR1 and CDR2 sequences are MGHRA and YSYEKL. The CDR3 spans 15 residues. V lost 1 base and J lost 5, with 13 bases in between. CDR3 nucleotide sequence: TGCGCCAGCAGCCAAGCGGAGGGGGCTGGAGATACGCAGTATTTT. Its protein product is CASSQAEGAGDTQYF.

This clonotype was observed a handful of times. This rearrangement joins TRBV7-8 to TRBJ2-1, with 10 bases fitting TRBD1. The CDR3 length is 16 residues. V shed 4 bases and J 8 bases; nucleotides not matched to a gene: 11. CDR1 is SGHVS, CDR2 FQNEAQ, per germline. The CDR3 DNA sequence: TGTGCCAGCAGCTCGTACCGGGACAGGGGTTTGCATGAGCAGTTCTTC. Its translation: CASSSYRDRGLHEQFF.

This clonotype was seen at least ten times. The chain recombines TRBV5-1 with TRBJ1-3; D unclear. V gave up 0 bases and J gave up 2 bases, with 12 bases separating them. This CDR3 comprises 16 residues. The germline gives CDR1 SGHRS, CDR2 YFSETQ. The CDR3 DNA reads as TGCGCCAGCAGCTTGGAAGTGGGTTTGGCTGGAAACACCATATATTTT. As protein: CASSLEVGLAGNTIYF.